The clone carrying this T cell receptor beta chain has only a few counts. The V end was cut by 3 bases, the J end by 2 bases, with 17 bases between. The CDR3 spans 16 residues. Per the germline V gene, CDR1 is MNHNS and CDR2 is SASEGT. This sample was included in a study of shared clonotypes between healthy human individuals. The protocol was immunoSEQ multiplex PCR, while the TCRdb copy is restricted to in-frame clones and leaves out a portion. This table has about 1.5 million clones, roughly 96% appearing once. This receptor was taken from a man aged 25-40 years in good health. The chain is built from TRBV6-1 and TRBJ2-7, with a tentative D call TRBD2 (6 bases). Sequencing was carried out using naive CD4+ T cells sorted from blood. Stated subset: CD45RA+ positively selected. CDR3 in DNA: TGTGCCAGCAGTGATCCTGCGGGGAACTTTACCTACGAGCAGTACTTC. Its translation is CASSDPAGNFTYEQYF.